A single sample is the source of the 12 T cell receptor beta chains below, sequenced in a study of vaccination and CD4 T cells after COVID-19. Their recognized antigens are unknown. The study sequenced cultured CD4+ T cell DNA using the Oncomine TCR Beta short-read assay. TCRdb redid the calling of the PCR reads with MiXCR, one entry per CDR3 protein. This table has about 11,000 distinct CDR3 sequences, about three fifths appearing once. Treatment: roughly ten-day PBMC culture with coronavirus spike peptide pools or control peptides (ViraFEST assay). Sequences were obtained from CD4+ T cells from blood, cultured in vitro. Receptor source: a human donor who had recovered from COVID-19.

V and J are TRBV12-3 or TRBV12-4 and TRBJ2-2; 10 bases are a match to TRBD2. This CDR3 contains 16 residues. V was pared by 6 bases and J by 4 bases, with 8 bases of the junction left unmatched. CDR3 nucleotide sequence: TGTGCCAGCAGATCCCCTAGCGGGAGTGCCACCGGGGAGCTGTTTTTT. It translates to CASRSPSGSATGELFF.

This clonotype has a handful of counts. This rearrangement joins TRBV7-9 to TRBJ2-5, with 16 bases that match TRBD2. J gave up 0 bases and V 5 bases, and 12 bases lay outside the gene matches. The CDR3 has 20 amino acids. Germline V gene sequence: CDR1 SEHNR, CDR2 FQNEAQ (reference sequence). The CDR3 loop reads CASSRHLGTSGRADQETQYF. The CDR3 region has the DNA TGTGCCAGCAGCCGACACTTAGGGACTAGCGGGAGGGCCGACCAAGAGACCCAGTACTTC. Together with reference TRBV7-9 and TRBJ2-5, the CDR3 gives the full variable domain: DTGVSQNPRHKITKRGQNVTFRCDPISEHNRLYWYRQTLGQGPEFLTYFQNEAQLEKSRLLSDRFSAERPKGSFSTLEIQRTEQGDSAMYLCASSRHLGTSGRADQETQYFGPGTRLLVL.

This clonotype came up once. The junction departs from the called germline gene at one end, perhaps through a read error. V and J are TRBV7-7 and TRBJ2-7; D gene ambiguous. The CDR3 runs to 13 residues. CDR1 SSHAT and CDR2 FNYEAQ come from the germline V gene (reference sequence). The CDR3 sequence is CASSLFGSYEQYF. DNA for the CDR3: TGTGCTAGCAGCTTATTCGGCTCCTACGAGCAGTACTTC.

The chain joins TRBV5-8 to TRBJ2-5, with TRBD2 identical over 7 bases. The CDR3 totals 15 residues. J gave up 5 bases and V 0 bases, and 7 bases lay outside the gene matches. CDR1 is SGHTS, CDR2 YDEGEE, per germline. CDR3 nucleotide sequence: TGTGCCAGCAGCTTGGCTTGGACTAGGGGTGAGACCCAGTACTTC. Its protein product is CASSLAWTRGETQYF.

This chain connects TRBV5-1 to TRBJ2-7, with a weak D call TRBD1 (6 bases). From germline, CDR1 is SGHRS and CDR2 YFSETQ. V was shortened by 0 bases and J by 0 bases, with 10 bases between the two germline ends. The CDR3 extends over 15 amino acids. The CDR3 nucleotides read TGCGCCAGCAGCTTGGGACAGGTAGCCTCCTACGAGCAGTACTTC. This translates into CASSLGQVASYEQYF.

V and J are TRBV6-2 or TRBV6-3 and TRBJ2-7; TRBD2 aligns across 9 bases. The V segment lost 8 bases and the J segment 0 bases; nucleotides outside the gene matches: 11. Germline V gene lookup returns CDR1 MNHEY and CDR2 SVGEGT. The CDR3 is 16 amino acids. CDR3 protein: CASFATSGQSSYEQYF. CDR3 DNA sequence: TGTGCCAGCTTTGCCACTAGCGGGCAGAGCTCCTACGAGCAGTACTTC.

By share, this clonotype counts as large. This chain links TRBV2 with TRBJ2-3; 8 positions match TRBD2. V trimming: 8 bases; J trimming: 6 bases; junction bases outside the gene matches: 7. The CDR3 runs 13 residues. Per the germline V gene, CDR1 is SNHLY and CDR2 is FYNNEI. The CDR3 loop reads CASAGGRGDTQYF. The CDR3 DNA sequence: TGTGCCAGCGCGGGGGGCCGAGGGGATACGCAGTATTTT.

This clonotype has just one count. The chain carries TRBV28 and TRBJ1-1, with 7 bases fitting TRBD1. J was trimmed by 0 bases and V by 6 bases; bases with no gene match: 7. This CDR3 is 15 amino acids long. Germline-derived CDR1 and CDR2 are MDHEN and SYDVKM. CDR3 protein: CASSWAGTVNTEAFF. Written as DNA, the CDR3 is TGTGCCAGCAGCTGGGCCGGGACAGTGAACACTGAAGCTTTCTTT.

This clonotype was observed a few times. The chain links TRBV2 to TRBJ1-5; D is uncertain. Trimming took off 5 bases at V and 3 bases at J, with 14 bases between the two ends. The length of the CDR3 is 15 residues. From germline, CDR1 is SNHLY and CDR2 FYNNEI. The CDR3 is CASSYDANFNQPQHF. CDR3 nucleotides: TGTGCCAGCAGTTATGACGCTAACTTCAATCAGCCCCAGCATTTT.

In this sample, this clonotype is large. The chain has TRBV6-5 and TRBJ1-2; D unclear. Germline CDR1 reads MNHEY; CDR2 reads SVGAGI. With 4 bases removed from V and 9 bases from J, the gap between germline ends came to 15 bases. The CDR3 consists of 13 residues. The CDR3 reads CASSWGWGLSYTF. CDR3 nucleotides: TGTGCCAGCAGTTGGGGATGGGGTTTGAGCTACACCTTC.

The table lists this clonotype with a few counts. The rearrangement joins TRBV20-1 to TRBJ2-4; 8 bases align to TRBD2. Germline CDR1 is DFQATT and CDR2 is SNEGSKA (reference sequence). The CDR3 totals 19 residues. After removal of 1 base from V and 3 bases from J, the junction contained 17 bases not matched to a gene. The CDR3 DNA follows: TGCAGTGCTAGAGTATCAGGGATTAGCGGGATAAGGGGCAAAAACATTCAGTACTTC. Encoded protein: CSARVSGISGIRGKNIQYF.

This chain links TRBV11-2 with TRBJ1-1; possibly TRBD1 for D (5 bases). Trimming took 3 bases from V and 1 from J, leaving 12 bases between them. This CDR3 comprises 15 residues. Germline assignment: CDR1 SGHAT and CDR2 FQNNGV. The CDR3 DNA follows: TGTGCCAGCAGCTTCGGGGGACCAGGGAACACTGAAGCTTTCTTT. Its translation: CASSFGGPGNTEAFF.